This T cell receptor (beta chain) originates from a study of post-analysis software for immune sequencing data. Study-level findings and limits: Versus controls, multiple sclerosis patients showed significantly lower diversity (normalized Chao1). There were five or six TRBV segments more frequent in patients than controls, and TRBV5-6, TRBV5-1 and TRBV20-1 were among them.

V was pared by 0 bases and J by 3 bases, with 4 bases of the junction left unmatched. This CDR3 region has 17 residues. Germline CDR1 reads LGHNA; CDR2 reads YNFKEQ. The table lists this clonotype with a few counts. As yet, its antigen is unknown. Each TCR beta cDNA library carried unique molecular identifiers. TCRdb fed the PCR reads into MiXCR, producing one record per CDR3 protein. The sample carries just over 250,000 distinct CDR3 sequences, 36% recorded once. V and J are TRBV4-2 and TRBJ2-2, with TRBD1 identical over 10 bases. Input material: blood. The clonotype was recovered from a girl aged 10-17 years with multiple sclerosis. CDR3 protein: CASSQEGQGRYTGELFF. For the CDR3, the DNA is TGTGCCAGCAGCCAAGAGGGACAGGGGCGATACACCGGGGAGCTGTTTTTT.